This T cell receptor (beta chain) was retrieved from a study of CD8 T cells in ankylosing spondylitis. This clonotype was seen repeatedly, ten times or more. Its antigen is unknown. This CDR3 region has 13 residues. Germline CDR1 is DFQATT and CDR2 is SNEGSKA (reference sequence). Losses at the gene ends were 5 bases for V and 8 bases for J; bases not matched to a gene: 10. Study findings and constraints: Disease-linked clones proved CD8+ and comparatively uncommon in peripheral blood.

TCRdb passed the 5' RACE reads through MiXCR, listing each CDR3 protein once. The sample includes fewer than 80,000 distinct CDR3 sequences, roughly 5.3% of them seen just once. This TCR came from a male donor with ankylosing spondylitis or in good health (not recorded which). Sequenced sample: blood, either unsorted or a sorted T cell fraction (not recorded which). The rearrangement links TRBV20-1 to TRBJ1-2; 8 bases match TRBD1. CDR3 region: CSASDRVIAGYTF. CDR3 DNA sequence: TGCAGTGCTTCGGACAGGGTTATTGCGGGCTACACCTTC.